This T cell receptor (beta chain) came from a study of Tregs in tolerant kidney transplant recipients. The protocol was immunoSEQ multiplex PCR, while the TCRdb copy is restricted to in-frame clones and leaves out a portion. The table has under 95,000 clones, 75% to 95% seen once. The source is a human donor who received a combined kidney and bone marrow transplant. The source was Tregs from blood, collected before the transplant.

CDR3 bases: TGCAGCGTTGAGTCTACAGCCGAGCAAGAGACCCAGTACTTC. Its translation is CSVESTAEQETQYF. The chain combines TRBV29-1 with TRBJ2-5; no clear D. The ends were cut back, 3 bases at V and 2 bases at J, with 13 bases in the middle. CDR1 is SQVTM and CDR2 is ANQGSEA in the germline V gene. This CDR3 spans 14 amino acids.